A single count supports the clone carrying this T cell receptor (beta chain). The sample comes from a study of technical replicates of blood from a few donors. TCRdb's copy holds only in-frame clones and misses some; the assay was immunoSEQ multiplex PCR. The sample carries approximately 15,000 clones, roughly 80% recorded once. CDR1 MNHNS and CDR2 SASEGT come from the germline V gene. There are 14 residues in the CDR3. The V segment lost 5 bases and the J segment 5 bases; nucleotides outside the gene matches: 8. The rearrangement uses TRBV6-1 and TRBJ1-2; the match to TRBD1 covers 7 bases. This TCR derives from a human donor in good health. Sequences were obtained from PBMCs. CDR3 nucleotide sequence: TGTGCCAGCAGTCTGGGACAGACCACATATGGCTACACCTTC. Residues: CASSLGQTTYGYTF.